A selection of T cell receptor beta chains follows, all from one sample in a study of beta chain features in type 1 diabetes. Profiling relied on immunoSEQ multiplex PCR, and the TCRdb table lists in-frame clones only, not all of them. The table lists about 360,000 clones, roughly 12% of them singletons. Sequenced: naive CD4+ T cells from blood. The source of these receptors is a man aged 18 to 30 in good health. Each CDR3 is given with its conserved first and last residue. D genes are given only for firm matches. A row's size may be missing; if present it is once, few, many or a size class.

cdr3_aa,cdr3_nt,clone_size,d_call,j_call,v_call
CASTINRDSETQYF,TGTGCCAGTACCATCAACAGGGATTCGGAGACCCAGTACTTC,NA,NA,TRBJ2-5,TRBV19
CASRRTLLYEQYF,TGTGCCAGCCGGAGGACCTTACTTTACGAGCAGTACTTC,few,NA,TRBJ2-7,TRBV2
CAISDPGTRGWGEQFF,TGTGCCATCAGTGACCCCGGGACTAGGGGTTGGGGTGAGCAGTTCTTC,few,TRBD2,TRBJ2-1,TRBV10-3
CAGDWDTQYF,TGTGCCGGAGACTGGGATACGCAGTATTTT,NA,NA,TRBJ2-3,TRBV19
CASSSGQGAITEAFF,TGCGCCAGCAGCTCTGGACAGGGGGCCATCACTGAAGCTTTCTTT,NA,TRBD1,TRBJ1-1,TRBV5-1
CAWSGRTGGFYEQYF,TGTGCCTGGAGTGGCCGGACAGGGGGCTTCTACGAGCAGTACTTC,few,TRBD1,TRBJ2-7,TRBV30
CASSLGTGSSYNEQFF,TGTGCCAGCAGCTTGGGTACAGGTAGCTCCTACAATGAGCAGTTCTTC,few,NA,TRBJ2-1,TRBV5-4
CAISGGNYGYTF,TGTGCCATCAGTGGGGGCAACTATGGCTACACCTTC,NA,NA,TRBJ1-2,TRBV10-3
CASSLWTGRNTEAFF,TGTGCCAGCAGCCTATGGACAGGGCGGAACACTGAAGCTTTCTTT,NA,TRBD1,TRBJ1-1,TRBV11-2
CASSPTTGTETQYF,TGTGCCAGCAGCCCCACGACAGGAACGGAGACCCAGTACTTC,NA,NA,TRBJ2-5,TRBV7-2
CASSSGTSAISYNEQFF,TGTGCCAGCAGCTCCGGGACTAGCGCGATCTCCTACAATGAGCAGTTCTTC,few,TRBD2,TRBJ2-1,TRBV7-9
CASSVQLTSNSYNEQFF,TGTGCCAGCAGCGTCCAACTGACTAGCAACTCCTACAATGAGCAGTTCTTC,once,TRBD2,TRBJ2-1,TRBV9
CASSSTGLMNTEAFF,TGTGCCAGCAGCTCCACGGGACTGATGAACACTGAAGCTTTCTTT,NA,NA,TRBJ1-1,TRBV11-2
CASSLFTGVEQYF,TGTGCCAGCAGCTTATTCACAGGGGTGGAGCAGTACTTC,NA,TRBD1,TRBJ2-7,TRBV5-4
CASTRGDARADTQYF,TGTGCCAGCACTCGGGGGGACGCACGTGCAGATACGCAGTATTTT,few,TRBD2,TRBJ2-3,TRBV28
CASSQDRAYGYTF,TGTGCCAGCAGTCAGGACAGGGCCTATGGCTACACCTTC,few,TRBD1,TRBJ1-2,TRBV2
CASITRGLYNEQFF,TGTGCCAGCATAACCAGGGGGCTTTACAATGAGCAGTTCTTC,few,TRBD1,TRBJ2-1,TRBV6-1
CASGGTSGGTDTQYF,TGTGCCAGCGGGGGGACTAGCGGGGGCACAGATACGCAGTATTTT,NA,TRBD2,TRBJ2-3,TRBV25-1
CASGWGGLSTDTQYF,TGTGCTAGTGGTTGGGGAGGTTTGAGCACAGATACGCAGTATTTT,few,NA,TRBJ2-3,TRBV12-5
CASSTSQGFLPTGYGYTF,TGTGCCAGCAGCACATCACAGGGGTTCCTCCCCACGGGCTATGGCTACACCTTC,few,TRBD1,TRBJ1-2,TRBV7-8
CASSMGGTEAFF,TGTGCCAGCAGTATGGGGGGCACTGAAGCTTTCTTT,NA,NA,TRBJ1-1,TRBV7-2
CASNPLAGVSYEQYF,TGCGCCAGCAACCCGCTAGCGGGGGTCTCCTACGAGCAGTACTTC,few,TRBD2,TRBJ2-7,TRBV5-1
CASSQEPTGVYGYTF,TGCGCCAGCAGCCAAGAACCTACAGGGGTCTATGGCTACACCTTC,NA,TRBD1,TRBJ1-2,TRBV4-3
CSVEKTSGESTDTQYF,TGCAGCGTAGAAAAGACTAGCGGGGAGAGCACAGATACGCAGTATTTT,few,TRBD2,TRBJ2-3,TRBV29-1
CATSRDPSGINEQYF,TGTGCCACCAGCAGAGATCCCTCGGGTATCAACGAGCAGTACTTC,NA,NA,TRBJ2-7,TRBV15
CSARRGNMNTEAFF,TGCAGCGCTCGCCGGGGGAACATGAACACTGAAGCTTTCTTT,NA,NA,TRBJ1-1,TRBV29-1
CASSPRLRGSYEQYF,TGTGCCAGCTCACCACGATTGAGGGGGTCCTACGAGCAGTACTTC,few,NA,TRBJ2-7,TRBV18
CASSAEEQPYNEQFF,TGTGCCAGCAGCGCCGAGGAACAACCTTACAATGAGCAGTTCTTC,few,NA,TRBJ2-1,TRBV6-4
CASSFLLAGGREQYF,TGTGCCAGCAGCTTTTTGCTAGCGGGAGGGCGGGAGCAGTACTTC,NA,TRBD2,TRBJ2-7,TRBV11-2
CASSQGSDRPLTEAFF,TGCGCCAGCAGCCAAGGGTCGGACAGGCCTCTCACTGAAGCTTTCTTT,NA,TRBD1,TRBJ1-1,TRBV4-3
CASSPISGGPRQFF,TGTGCCAGCAGCCCTATAAGCGGGGGGCCGCGGCAGTTCTTC,NA,TRBD2,TRBJ2-1,TRBV11-2